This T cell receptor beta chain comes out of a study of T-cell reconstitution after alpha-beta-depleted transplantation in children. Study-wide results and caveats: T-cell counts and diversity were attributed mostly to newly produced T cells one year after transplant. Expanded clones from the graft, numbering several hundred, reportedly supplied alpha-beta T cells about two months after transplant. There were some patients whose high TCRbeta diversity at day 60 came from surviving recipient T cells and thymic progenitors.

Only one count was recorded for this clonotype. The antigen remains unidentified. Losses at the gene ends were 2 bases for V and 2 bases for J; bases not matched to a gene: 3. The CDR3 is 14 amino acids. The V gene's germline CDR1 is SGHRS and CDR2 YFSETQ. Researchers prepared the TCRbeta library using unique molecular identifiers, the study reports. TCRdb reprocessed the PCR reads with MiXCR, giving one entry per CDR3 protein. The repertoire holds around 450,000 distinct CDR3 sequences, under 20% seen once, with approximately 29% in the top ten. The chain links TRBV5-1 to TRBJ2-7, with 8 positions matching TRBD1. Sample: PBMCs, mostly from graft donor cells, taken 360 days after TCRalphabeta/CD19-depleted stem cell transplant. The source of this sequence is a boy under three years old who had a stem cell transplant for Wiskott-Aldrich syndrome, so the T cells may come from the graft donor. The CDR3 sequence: CASSLQGVPYEQYF. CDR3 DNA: TGCGCCAGCAGCTTACAGGGGGTCCCCTACGAGCAGTACTTC.